Sequencing of this TCR beta chain was carried out in a study of cytomegalovirus exposure and HLA in healthy donors. The study, taken as a whole, reports: Cytomegalovirus association was listed for 150 to 200 TCR beta chains.

A multiplex PCR was run with 60 Vbeta primers and 13 Jbeta primers. Generated by immunoSEQ multiplex PCR, the TCRdb table keeps only in-frame clones and is missing some. The sample lists nearly 200,000 clones, about 89% occurring once. Unmatched junction bases numbered 2, after V lost 4 bases and J lost 3 bases. Per germline, CDR1 KGHSH and CDR2 LQKENI. The CDR3 contains 13 residues. Regarding this clone: Its specificity is not known.

The receptor's source is a man aged 25 to 45 in good health and CMV-seronegative. Sample: PBMCs. The chain combines TRBV18 with TRBJ1-1; 7 bases match TRBD1. The CDR3 region is CASSLTGDTEAFF. The CDR3 DNA sequence: TGTGCCAGCTCACTTACAGGGGACACTGAAGCTTTCTTT.